The clone carrying this T cell receptor beta chain was seen at least ten times. Its specificity is not known. V lost 6 bases and J 4 bases, leaving 18 bases between the germline ends. The CDR3 is 15 amino acids. This library used around 400 ng RNA and molecular barcoded adaptors spanning alpha/delta and beta/gamma chains. TCRdb called the reads again in MiXCR, with one record for every CDR3 protein. The data hold roughly 38,000 distinct CDR3 sequences, with around 15% observed a single time. The data stem from a study of read filtering for tumor transcriptome and immune sequencing. Study-level results: Single-read clonotypes: about 81.9% of IR-seq clonotypes (around 4% of reads), 74.6% of RNA-seq clonotypes (roughly 49% of reads). This fraction held mixed bone marrow immune cells after CD138-negative sorting. IR-seq captured clonotypes deeper and more reliably than RNA-seq. IR-seq and RNA-seq agreed better without single-read clonotypes.

The chain couples TRBV12-3 or TRBV12-4 to TRBJ2-5; D possibly uses TRBD1 or TRBD2 (6 bases each). This receptor was identified in a donor over 35 with multiple myeloma. The sample consisted of a population of CD138-negative cells sorted from bone marrow. CDR3 loop: CASSSGWGARETQYF. The CDR3 coding sequence is TGTGCCAGCAGCTCCGGGTGGGGGGCACGAGAGACCCAGTACTTC.